Presented here are 21 T cell receptor beta chains from one specimen sequenced in a study of cytomegalovirus exposure and HLA in healthy donors. Vbeta (60) and Jbeta (13) primers were used in the PCR. The method was immunoSEQ multiplex PCR; TCRdb's version includes in-frame clones alone and lacks a portion of them. The sample lists about 100,000 clones, roughly 75% seen once, with over 4% in the top ten. Sequencing used PBMCs. The receptors were sampled from a woman in her late teens or twenties in good health and CMV-seropositive.

This clone has a handful of counts. J is TRBJ1-2 and V is TRBV4-1; D might be TRBD1 (6 bases). This CDR3 has 16 residues. V lost 0 bases to trimming and J lost 0 bases, with 11 bases between them. Germline-derived CDR1 and CDR2 are MGHRA and YSYEKL. The CDR3 region is CASSQDPQGANYGYTF. DNA for the CDR3: TGCGCCAGCAGCCAAGACCCACAGGGCGCTAACTATGGCTACACCTTC.

The chain joins TRBV5-8 to TRBJ1-5, with 10 bases lining up with TRBD1. With V trimmed by 4 bases and J by 0 bases, 7 bases remained unmatched. CDR1 is SGHTS, CDR2 YDEGEE, per germline. The CDR3 runs 17 residues. This chain's CDR3 is CASSLGTGVYSNQPQHF. The CDR3 coding sequence is TGTGCCAGCAGCCTAGGGACAGGGGTCTATAGCAATCAGCCCCAGCATTTT.

This chain joins TRBV9 and TRBJ2-1; 10 bases match TRBD2. With V trimmed by 6 bases and J by 9 bases, 6 bases remained unmatched. This CDR3 is 13 amino acids long. CDR1 is SGDLS, CDR2 YYNGEE, per germline. In DNA form, the CDR3 reads TGTGCCAGCAAGCCTAGCGGGAGCGGTGAGCAGTTCTTC. Its translation is CASKPSGSGEQFF.

V is TRBV28 and J is TRBJ2-1, with a possible D match to TRBD1 (5 bases). The CDR3 has 13 residues. Trimming removed 7 bases at V and 9 bases at J, with 16 bases between. Germline V gives CDR1 MDHEN, CDR2 SYDVKM. The CDR3 reads CASITGRVGEQFF. The CDR3 DNA sequence: TGTGCCAGCATTACTGGCAGGGTCGGTGAGCAGTTCTTC. The full variable domain, completed using reference TRBV28 and TRBJ2-1, is DVKVTQSSRYLVKRTGEKVFLECVQDMDHENMFWYRQDPGLGLRLIYFSYDVKMKEKGDIPEGYSVSREKKERFSLILESASTNQTSMYLCASITGRVGEQFFGPGTRLTVL.

This chain connects TRBV4-3 to TRBJ1-1; D not certain. This CDR3 comprises 14 residues. In germline, CDR1 is LGHNA, CDR2 YSLEER. The V end lost 0 bases, the J end lost 4 bases, and 9 bases lay between the germline ends. The CDR3 nucleotides read TGCGCCAGCAGCCAAGATCGAGGAATCACTGAAGCTTTCTTT. Its protein product is CASSQDRGITEAFF.

The chain couples TRBV5-6 to TRBJ1-4; D call uncertain. The CDR3 consists of 14 residues. CDR1 and CDR2 (germline): SGHDT, YYEEEE. V lost 4 bases, J lost 2 bases, and 9 bases lay in between. CDR3 protein: CASSVASTNEKLFF. The CDR3, as DNA: TGTGCCAGCAGCGTTGCTAGCACTAATGAAAAACTGTTTTTT.

The CDR3 reads CASSELGGATYEQYF. CDR3 nucleotides: TGTGCCAGCAGTGAACTGGGCGGGGCGACCTACGAGCAGTACTTC. The chain uses TRBV2 and TRBJ2-7, with D tentatively TRBD2 (6 bases). The germline CDR1 and CDR2 sequences are SNHLY and FYNNEI. V shed 2 bases and J shed 2 bases, with 13 bases lying between them. The CDR3 has 15 amino acids. Looking up the rest from reference TRBV2 and TRBJ2-7 gives the full variable domain: EPEVTQTPSHQVTQMGQEVILRCVPISNHLYFYWYRQILGQKVEFLVSFYNNEISEKSEIFDDQFSVERPDGSNFTLKIRSTKLEDSAMYFCASSELGGATYEQYFGPGTRLTVT.

The rearrangement uses TRBV4-1 and TRBJ2-7; 12 positions match TRBD2. Germline CDR1 MGHRA, CDR2 YSYEKL. The ends lost 0 bases at V and 3 bases at J; junction bases unmatched: 12. The CDR3 is made up of 19 amino acids. The CDR3 nucleotides read TGCGCCAGCAGCCAAGAGGCGGCTAGCGGGAGGGCCTGGGGCTACGAGCAGTACTTC. Translating it yields CASSQEAASGRAWGYEQYF.

The chain recombines TRBV9 with TRBJ2-1; 7 positions agree with TRBD2. This CDR3 has 15 amino acids. The V gene end was trimmed by 0 bases and the J gene end by 6 bases; junction bases not matched to a gene: 6. Germline CDR1 reads SGDLS; CDR2 reads YYNGEE. CDR3 DNA sequence: TGTGCCAGCAGCGTAGCTGGCAGGGAGGGCAATGAGCAGTTCTTC. Its protein is CASSVAGREGNEQFF.

The rearrangement uses TRBV19 and TRBJ1-2, with D unresolved. V lost 1 base to trimming and J lost 0 bases, with 6 bases between them. This CDR3 has 14 amino acids. Germline CDR1 LNHDA, CDR2 SQIVND (reference sequence). The CDR3 region has the DNA TGTGCCAGTAGTATAGGCACGGCTAACTATGGCTACACCTTC. Residues: CASSIGTANYGYTF.

The chain links TRBV25-1 to TRBJ1-1; D possibly corresponds to TRBD1 (5 bases). CDR3 length: 13 amino acids. The germline V and J ends were trimmed by 5 bases and 1 base, with 8 bases remaining between them. Germline V CDR1 and CDR2: MGHDK, SYGVNS. CDR3 DNA: TGTGCCAGCAGTATGACAGAGAACACTGAAGCTTTCTTT. Protein: CASSMTENTEAFF.

The rearrangement uses TRBV25-1 and TRBJ2-1; possible D gene TRBD2, 7 bases. This CDR3 comprises 17 residues. Germline-derived CDR1 and CDR2 are MGHDK and SYGVNS. V lost 5 bases, J lost 2 bases, and 19 bases lay in between. For the CDR3, the DNA is TGTGCCAGCAGTCCCCACTCGGGGGGCAGCGCCTACAATGAGCAGTTCTTC. This translates into CASSPHSGGSAYNEQFF.

The rearrangement links TRBV13 to TRBJ2-7; 14 nucleotides line up with TRBD2. This CDR3 has 18 amino acids. Losses at the gene ends were 2 bases for V and 2 bases for J; bases not matched to a gene: 8. Germline-derived CDR1 and CDR2 are PRHDT and FYEKMQ (reference sequence). CDR3: CASSLRATSGREAYEQYF. The CDR3 DNA reads TGTGCCAGCAGCTTACGCGCGACTAGCGGGAGGGAGGCCTACGAGCAGTACTTC.

This chain connects TRBV7-8 to TRBJ1-5, with 7 positions matching TRBD1. V shed 3 bases, J shed 0 bases, and the junction held 2 bases outside the gene matches. This CDR3 has 15 residues. The germline gives CDR1 SGHVS, CDR2 FQNEAQ. The CDR3 bases are TGTGCCAGCAGCTTGGGACAGTATAGCAATCAGCCCCAGCATTTT. Its protein product is CASSLGQYSNQPQHF.

This chain joins TRBV14 and TRBJ1-1, with D maybe TRBD1 (5 bases). Germline CDR1 is SGHDN and CDR2 is FVKESK. V gave up 0 bases and J gave up 4 bases, with 9 bases separating them. CDR3 length equals 14 residues. Written as DNA, the CDR3 is TGTGCCAGCAGCCAAGAAAGTAGGGGCACTGAAGCTTTCTTT. Its translation: CASSQESRGTEAFF.

The chain carries TRBV6-5 and TRBJ1-1, with 9 bases aligning to TRBD1. Germline V gene lookup returns CDR1 MNHEY and CDR2 SVGAGI. V lost 7 bases to trimming and J lost 5 bases; unmatched junction nucleotides: 8. The CDR3 sequence is 14 residues long. The CDR3 sequence: CASIKPGQGTEAFF. The CDR3 nucleotides read TGTGCCAGCATTAAGCCCGGACAGGGGACTGAAGCTTTCTTT.

The J gene is TRBJ2-7, the V gene TRBV10-3; D may be TRBD2 (5 bases). V shed 3 bases and J shed 2 bases, with 17 bases lying between them. The CDR3 loop spans 16 amino acids. Germline V gene lookup returns CDR1 ENHRY and CDR2 SYGVKD. In DNA form, the CDR3 reads TGTGCCATCAGTGATTCGTCGGGAATACTCACCTACGAGCAGTACTTC. As protein: CAISDSSGILTYEQYF.

V is TRBV5-1 and J is TRBJ2-7; 11 bases are shared with TRBD2. The CDR3 consists of 17 residues. The V and J ends lost 2 bases and 2 bases, in that order; junction bases with no gene match: 9. Germline loops: CDR1 SGHRS, CDR2 YFSETQ. The CDR3 DNA reads as TGCGCCAGCAGCTTTCTTATGCTTAGCGGGAGGGCCTACGAGCAGTACTTC. Protein: CASSFLMLSGRAYEQYF.

The rearrangement links TRBV23-1 to TRBJ2-7; 7 bases fit TRBD1. TRBV23-1 is flagged as an ORF with uncertain function. The CDR3 spans 15 residues. V shed 0 bases, J shed 4 bases, and the junction held 6 bases outside the gene matches. The DNA of the CDR3 is TGCGCCAGCAGTCAATCTACAGGGGTATGGTACGAGCAGTACTTC. It specifies CASSQSTGVWYEQYF.

The rearrangement joins TRBV9 to TRBJ2-6, with TRBD1 matching 8 bases. After removal of 1 base from V and 4 bases from J, the junction contained 1 base not matched to a gene. The CDR3 is 15 amino acids. CDR1 is SGDLS, CDR2 YYNGEE, per germline. CDR3 protein: CASSVQGAGANVLTF. The CDR3 nucleotides read TGTGCCAGCAGCGTACAGGGGGCGGGGGCCAACGTCCTGACTTTC.

V and J are TRBV5-8 and TRBJ2-1, with 10 bases matching TRBD2. J was trimmed by 0 bases and V by 0 bases; bases with no gene match: 3. The length of the CDR3 is 17 residues. Per the germline V gene, CDR1 is SGHTS and CDR2 is YDEGEE. CDR3 in amino acids: CASSLARTSGSYNEQFF. In DNA form, the CDR3 reads TGTGCCAGCAGCTTGGCCCGGACTAGCGGCTCCTACAATGAGCAGTTCTTC.